This T cell receptor (beta chain) originates from a study of cytomegalovirus exposure and HLA in healthy donors. Study summary: A later analysis reported the 120 validation repertoires used the same platform as the approximately 700 first-cohort repertoires.

About this clone itself: Its target is not known.

The donors were part of the validation cohort of over a hundred subjects. That cohort was separate from the first cohort, which comprised about 730 subjects. Assay: immunoSEQ multiplex PCR; the TCRdb copy retains only in-frame clones and omits some. The table shows roughly 300,000 clones, with 75% to 90% occurring only once. General study points: Cytomegalovirus association was listed for roughly 160 TCR beta chains.

The CDR3 is made up of 16 amino acids. Trimming cost V 5 bases and J 7 bases, with 21 bases left between them. CDR1 SEHNR and CDR2 FQNEAQ come from the germline V gene (reference sequence). The material sequenced was PBMCs. The chain combines TRBV7-9 with TRBJ2-1; perhaps TRBD2 as D (6 bases). The receptor was isolated from a woman between 18 and 29 years old in good health and CMV-seronegative. CDR3 coding DNA: TGTGCCAGCAGCCCTCTCTTGGCGGGAAAAGGGAATGAGCAGTTCTTC. Encoded protein: CASSPLLAGKGNEQFF.